A selection of T cell receptor beta chains follows, all from one sample in a study of cytomegalovirus exposure and HLA in healthy donors. Clones were sequenced by immunoSEQ multiplex PCR, and TCRdb holds only the in-frame ones, with some missing. The sample lists approximately 62,000 clones; around 90% were seen once. The sequenced sample was PBMCs. These TCRs come from a young woman in good health and CMV-seronegative. Each CDR3 is given without its conserved first and last residue. Size is stated for part of the rows, as once, few or many counts, or as a class when the clone is expanded.

len: 13; abundance: .; v_gene: TRBV7-9; j_gene: TRBJ1-1; CDR3aa: ASSSLQGIGTEAF
len: 13; abundance: .; v_gene: TRBV5-1; j_gene: TRBJ2-2; CDR3aa: ASSLGRTGTGELF
len: 11; abundance: .; v_gene: TRBV6-1; j_gene: TRBJ1-2; CDR3aa: ASSSRQNYGYT
len: 8; abundance: once; v_gene: TRBV29-1; j_gene: TRBJ1-1; CDR3aa: SVQGVQAF
len: 14; abundance: .; v_gene: TRBV28; j_gene: TRBJ1-4; CDR3aa: ASSAQTGTGNEKLF
len: 13; abundance: .; v_gene: TRBV27; j_gene: TRBJ2-1; CDR3aa: ASSLGGPRYNEQF
len: 14; abundance: .; v_gene: TRBV28; j_gene: TRBJ2-1; CDR3aa: ASSLLSGSSYNEQF
len: 9; abundance: .; v_gene: TRBV2; j_gene: TRBJ2-7; CDR3aa: ASRQGHEQY
len: 11; abundance: .; v_gene: TRBV6-1; j_gene: TRBJ1-2; CDR3aa: ASSAQRMYGYT
len: 13; abundance: .; v_gene: TRBV16; j_gene: TRBJ1-5; CDR3aa: ASSQSMGSSGPQH
len: 13; abundance: .; v_gene: TRBV5-1; j_gene: TRBJ2-5; CDR3aa: ASSPIRNAEETQY
len: 11; abundance: once; v_gene: TRBV7-8; j_gene: TRBJ2-7; CDR3aa: ASSMTGWNEQY
len: 13; abundance: .; v_gene: TRBV10-1; j_gene: TRBJ2-3; CDR3aa: ASSEQAASTDTQY
len: 13; abundance: .; v_gene: TRBV4-1; j_gene: TRBJ2-7; CDR3aa: ASSFLQGADYEQY
len: 12; abundance: .; v_gene: TRBV5-5; j_gene: TRBJ1-5; CDR3aa: ASSVTGGNQPQH
len: 14; abundance: .; v_gene: TRBV27; j_gene: TRBJ2-1; CDR3aa: ASSSSTGYSYNEQF
len: 12; abundance: once; v_gene: TRBV27; j_gene: TRBJ2-3; CDR3aa: ASSWGLWTDTQY
len: 11; abundance: .; v_gene: TRBV5-1; j_gene: TRBJ1-1; CDR3aa: ASSLASGTEAF
len: 16; abundance: .; v_gene: TRBV28; j_gene: TRBJ1-4; CDR3aa: ASSYLVGLSTTNEKLF
len: 13; abundance: once; v_gene: TRBV6-5; j_gene: TRBJ2-1; CDR3aa: ASAPGVPPNYEQF
len: 10; abundance: .; v_gene: TRBV28; j_gene: TRBJ1-4; CDR3aa: ASSFDGGDRA
len: 11; abundance: few; v_gene: TRBV2; j_gene: TRBJ2-7; CDR3aa: ARRGGQGTPLN
len: 15; abundance: .; v_gene: TRBV7-9; j_gene: TRBJ2-3; CDR3aa: ASSLVSGGASTDTQY
len: 12; abundance: .; v_gene: TRBV7-9; j_gene: TRBJ2-7; CDR3aa: ASSPVAGGHEQY
len: 15; abundance: .; v_gene: TRBV9; j_gene: TRBJ2-1; CDR3aa: ASSVGTSGSSYNEQF
len: 13; abundance: .; v_gene: TRBV10-3; j_gene: TRBJ2-2; CDR3aa: AISETSGNTGELF
len: 12; abundance: .; v_gene: TRBV27; j_gene: TRBJ1-1; CDR3aa: ASSLRAGGTEAF
len: 14; abundance: .; v_gene: TRBV5-8; j_gene: TRBJ2-2; CDR3aa: ASSPQPGDDTGELF
len: 15; abundance: .; v_gene: TRBV7-7; j_gene: TRBJ1-5; CDR3aa: APWPDTGGRGWVTEH
len: 10; abundance: .; v_gene: TRBV29-1; j_gene: TRBJ1-1; CDR3aa: SVDGGNTEAF
len: 8; abundance: .; v_gene: TRBV28; j_gene: TRBJ1-2; CDR3aa: ASRGDGYT
len: 13; abundance: .; v_gene: TRBV10-3; j_gene: TRBJ2-2; CDR3aa: AISDVGGNTGELF
len: 12; abundance: .; v_gene: TRBV7-9; j_gene: TRBJ2-7; CDR3aa: ASSEIGTAYEQY
len: 12; abundance: once; v_gene: TRBV11-3; j_gene: TRBJ2-1; CDR3aa: ASSLGAGSYEQF
len: 14; abundance: .; v_gene: TRBV6-1; j_gene: TRBJ2-7; CDR3aa: ASSEEAALRGYEQY
len: 11; abundance: .; v_gene: TRBV9; j_gene: TRBJ1-2; CDR3aa: ASSAHRQAGYT
len: 9; abundance: .; v_gene: TRBV11-3; j_gene: TRBJ2-5; CDR3aa: ASSRGETQY
len: 13; abundance: .; v_gene: TRBV2; j_gene: TRBJ1-2; CDR3aa: ASPLGTPGGYGYT
len: 11; abundance: .; v_gene: TRBV5-8; j_gene: TRBJ1-5; CDR3aa: PTRYLRGGPQH
len: 17; abundance: .; v_gene: TRBV19; j_gene: TRBJ1-6; CDR3aa: ASSSSGTRAFPYNSPLH
len: 13; abundance: .; v_gene: TRBV6-1; j_gene: TRBJ2-1; CDR3aa: ASSEYSVVDNEQF
len: 12; abundance: .; v_gene: TRBV7-2; j_gene: TRBJ2-5; CDR3aa: ASSLAGNQETQY
len: 10; abundance: few; v_gene: TRBV7-9; j_gene: TRBJ2-1; CDR3aa: ASSSPGNEQF
len: 11; abundance: .; v_gene: TRBV29-1; j_gene: TRBJ1-5; CDR3aa: SGGQHSNQPQH
len: 11; abundance: once; v_gene: TRBV29-1; j_gene: TRBJ2-1; CDR3aa: SVGPGEHNEQF
len: 15; abundance: .; v_gene: TRBV28; j_gene: TRBJ2-1; CDR3aa: ATKSHQLAGGRNEQF
len: 14; abundance: .; v_gene: TRBV4-2; j_gene: TRBJ2-6; CDR3aa: ASSQDGGTGANVLT
len: 12; abundance: .; v_gene: TRBV6-6; j_gene: TRBJ2-7; CDR3aa: ASSYLKTGDEQY
len: 12; abundance: .; v_gene: TRBV11-2; j_gene: TRBJ1-1; CDR3aa: ASSFYRMNTEAF
len: 16; abundance: .; v_gene: TRBV27; j_gene: TRBJ1-5; CDR3aa: ASSPGTGGSSSNQPQH
len: 15; abundance: .; v_gene: TRBV7-9; j_gene: TRBJ2-6; CDR3aa: ASSLAGGPSGANVLT
len: 13; abundance: .; v_gene: TRBV28; j_gene: TRBJ2-7; CDR3aa: ASSLAGTGLDEQY
len: 13; abundance: .; v_gene: TRBV27; j_gene: TRBJ2-7; CDR3aa: ASRWSTGGAYEQY
len: 11; abundance: .; v_gene: TRBV7-8; j_gene: TRBJ1-1; CDR3aa: ASSSTQYTEAF
len: 9; abundance: .; v_gene: TRBV7-3; j_gene: TRBJ2-3; CDR3aa: ASSHPDTQY
len: 12; abundance: .; v_gene: TRBV6-5; j_gene: TRBJ2-7; CDR3aa: ASSYDRGPNEQY
len: 11; abundance: .; v_gene: TRBV29-1; j_gene: TRBJ2-7; CDR3aa: SVGGDRLYEQY
len: 15; abundance: .; v_gene: TRBV6-1; j_gene: TRBJ1-1; CDR3aa: ASSEAKRRQGNTEAF
len: 12; abundance: .; v_gene: TRBV27; j_gene: TRBJ1-4; CDR3aa: ASSLHLQTEKLF